These 23 T cell receptor beta chains were all obtained from the same sample, sequenced in a study of beta chain features in type 1 diabetes. General study points: When Type 1 diabetes patients were examined, their TCRB CDR3s proved moderately but significantly shorter in all four CD4+ subsets.

The antigens these receptors bind are not known. TCRB transcripts that were expressed got sequenced, as all of the isolated RNA had been reverse transcribed. TCRdb's copy holds only in-frame clones and misses some; the assay was immunoSEQ multiplex PCR. Of around 45,000 clones detected, roughly 45% appear once; the ten largest clones hold 0.1% to 0.15%. The sequencing input was stem cell memory CD4+ T cells from blood. These receptors were taken from a man in his thirties or forties with type 1 diabetes.

The table lists this clone with a few counts. This chain links TRBV7-2 with TRBJ2-3; the match to TRBD2 covers 10 bases. V trimming: 4 bases; J trimming: 13 bases; junction bases outside the gene matches: 8. There are 13 residues in the CDR3. Per germline, CDR1 SGHTA and CDR2 FQGNSA. The CDR3 region has the DNA TGTGCCAGCAGCTCCGGAGCGGGGGGGCCGAAGTATTTT. The encoded protein is CASSSGAGGPKYF. The full variable domain, rest sourced from reference TRBV7-2 and TRBJ2-3, is GAGVSQSPSNKVTEKGKDVELRCDPISGHTALYWYRQSLGQGLEFLIYFQGNSAPDKSGLPSDRFSAERTGGSVSTLTIQRTQQEDSAVYLCASSSGAGGPKYFGPGTRLTVL.

The chain uses TRBV28 and TRBJ2-3; 13 bases fit TRBD2. The CDR3 covers 14 residues. V lost 8 bases and J lost 2; bases outside the gene matches: 1. Germline CDR1 MDHEN, CDR2 SYDVKM. This CDR3 is CASGTSGTTDTQYF. The CDR3, as DNA: TGTGCCAGCGGGACTAGCGGGACCACAGATACGCAGTATTTT. The complete variable domain, with remaining parts taken from reference TRBV28 and TRBJ2-3, reads DVKVTQSSRYLVKRTGEKVFLECVQDMDHENMFWYRQDPGLGLRLIYFSYDVKMKEKGDIPEGYSVSREKKERFSLILESASTNQTSMYLCASGTSGTTDTQYFGPGTRLTVL.

This chain connects TRBV5-1 to TRBJ2-7, with 7 bases matching TRBD2. V lost 4 bases and J lost 0; bases outside the gene matches: 10. Per the germline V gene, CDR1 is SGHRS and CDR2 is YFSETQ. The CDR3 covers 16 residues. The CDR3 spells CASSLGTGGYSYEQYF. The DNA of the CDR3 is TGCGCCAGCAGCCTGGGGACGGGAGGATACTCCTACGAGCAGTACTTC.

The table lists this clone with a few counts. The rearrangement uses TRBV29-1 and TRBJ2-3; the match to TRBD2 covers 9 bases. In germline, CDR1 is SQVTM, CDR2 ANQGSEA. The CDR3 loop spans 17 amino acids. J was trimmed by 6 bases and V by 4 bases; bases with no gene match: 17. CDR3 sequence (DNA): TGCAGCGTTGGAGGGTTTAGCGGGAGCGCACTGGGGGATACGCAGTATTTT. The encoded protein is CSVGGFSGSALGDTQYF.

The rearrangement uses TRBV6-1 and TRBJ2-7; TRBD1 agrees at 7 bases. The germline V gene encodes CDR1 MNHNS and CDR2 SASEGT. This CDR3 is built from 13 residues. Trimming at V came to 7 bases and at J to 2 bases, leaving 5 bases not matched to a gene. The CDR3 coding sequence is TGTGCCAGCACTTTACAGGGGACCTACGAGCAGTACTTC. Its translation: CASTLQGTYEQYF.

This chain connects TRBV5-1 to TRBJ1-1, with TRBD1 matching over 8 bases. V gave up 6 bases and J gave up 0 bases; unmatched junction bases: 1. Germline CDR1 and CDR2: SGHRS and YFSETQ. CDR3 length: 13 residues. CDR3 residues: CASTGQVNTEAFF. Written as DNA, the CDR3 is TGCGCCAGCACGGGACAGGTGAACACTGAAGCTTTCTTT.

J is TRBJ2-7 and V is TRBV14; possibly TRBD2 for D (7 bases). This CDR3 comprises 15 residues. The germline V and J ends were trimmed by 4 bases and 1 base, with 14 bases remaining between them. Germline CDR1 reads SGHDN; CDR2 reads FVKESK. The CDR3 DNA reads as TGTGCCAGCAGCCCCGGGGGGCGTGTTTCCTACGAGCAGTACTTC. Amino acids: CASSPGGRVSYEQYF.

This clone was observed a handful of times. The V call is TRBV5-1, the J call TRBJ2-5; 10 bases line up with TRBD2. The ends lost 1 base at V and 5 bases at J; junction bases unmatched: 8. This CDR3 spans 16 amino acids. Germline loops: CDR1 SGHRS, CDR2 YFSETQ. The CDR3 region has the DNA TGCGCCAGCAGCTTGCGGACTAGCGGAGACGGGGAGACCCAGTACTTC. Its translation is CASSLRTSGDGETQYF.

The chain uses TRBV6-5 and TRBJ1-1; 9 bases map to TRBD1. Trimming at V came to 8 bases and at J to 5 bases, leaving 9 bases not matched to a gene. From germline, CDR1 is MNHEY and CDR2 SVGAGI. The CDR3 contains 14 residues. CDR3: CASARDREGTEAFF. The CDR3 DNA reads as TGTGCCAGCGCGAGGGACAGGGAGGGGACTGAAGCTTTCTTT.

This clone was picked up a small number of times. This CDR3 reads CASRRQGGETQYF. In nucleotides, the CDR3 is TGTGCCAGCAGGAGACAGGGAGGAGAGACCCAGTACTTC. V is TRBV28 and J is TRBJ2-5; D is perhaps TRBD1 (7 bases). Germline CDR1 is MDHEN and CDR2 is SYDVKM. Deletions cut 6 bases from V and 4 bases from J, with 12 bases between. The CDR3 runs 13 residues.

The rearrangement uses TRBV5-6 and TRBJ1-2; perhaps TRBD1 as D (6 bases). Trimming left V 1 base short and J 4 bases short, with 11 bases between. The germline V gene has CDR1 SGHDT and CDR2 YYEEEE. This CDR3 comprises 14 residues. This chain's CDR3 is CASSLLGQIYGYTF. The CDR3 nucleotides read TGTGCCAGCAGCTTGCTCGGACAGATCTATGGCTACACCTTC.

The rearrangement joins TRBV5-1 to TRBJ1-2; tentative D call: TRBD1 (6 bases). Trimming cost V 2 bases and J 1 base, with 12 bases left between them. This CDR3 contains 15 residues. The germline V gene has CDR1 SGHRS and CDR2 YFSETQ. In DNA, the CDR3 is TGCGCCAGCAGCTTACAGGGATCTAATAACTATGGCTACACCTTC. Protein product: CASSLQGSNNYGYTF.

This chain links TRBV6-5 with TRBJ2-1; D perhaps matches TRBD1 (5 bases). CDR1 is MNHEY, CDR2 SVGAGI, per germline. The CDR3 sequence is 14 residues long. Trimming left V 6 bases short and J 2 bases short, with 11 bases between. The CDR3 sequence: CASRAGFAYNEQFF. Here the CDR3 DNA reads TGTGCCAGCAGGGCAGGGTTCGCCTACAATGAGCAGTTCTTC.

V usage is TRBV5-1 and J usage is TRBJ2-7; 8 bases line up with TRBD2. The CDR3 runs to 16 residues. In germline, CDR1 is SGHRS, CDR2 YFSETQ. V shed 0 bases, J shed 3 bases, and the junction held 8 bases outside the gene matches. The CDR3 region has the DNA TGCGCCAGCAGCTTGGCCCCCGGGGGGGGGTACTACGAGCAGTACTTC. Translation gives CASSLAPGGGYYEQYF.

The rearrangement joins TRBV30 to TRBJ2-1; 11 positions match TRBD1. This CDR3 spans 16 amino acids. Germline CDR1 is GTSNPN and CDR2 is SVGIG (reference sequence). The ends lost 0 bases at V and 5 bases at J; junction bases unmatched: 6. Here the CDR3 DNA reads TGTGCCTGGAGTGTGTTGGACAGGGGGCTGGACAATGAGCAGTTCTTC. As protein: CAWSVLDRGLDNEQFF.

The rearrangement links TRBV2 to TRBJ1-1; D uncertain. The CDR3 loop spans 13 amino acids. CDR1 SNHLY and CDR2 FYNNEI come from the germline V gene. Trimming cost V 7 bases and J 6 bases, with 15 bases left between them. CDR3 coding DNA: TGTGCCAGCAAACCTTTATCGGGGTCTGAAGCTTTCTTT. It translates to CASKPLSGSEAFF.

The chain uses TRBV18 and TRBJ1-4, with 7 bases matching TRBD1. V dropped 1 base and J dropped 8; count of bases not matched to a gene: 4. Germline values: CDR1 KGHSH, CDR2 LQKENI. The CDR3 contains 14 residues. This CDR3 is CASSPQGAREKLFF. The CDR3 coding sequence is TGTGCCAGCTCACCACAGGGGGCGCGGGAAAAACTGTTTTTT.

This clone was detected a few times. The V and J genes are TRBV6-6 and TRBJ2-1, with 7 nucleotides matching TRBD1. The CDR3 is 15 residues long. The V gene end was trimmed by 6 bases and the J gene end by 0 bases; junction bases not matched to a gene: 5. CDR1 MNHNY and CDR2 SVGAGI come from the germline V gene (reference sequence). The chain's CDR3 is CASRRTGGSYNEQFF. The CDR3 DNA is TGTGCCAGCAGGAGGACAGGAGGCTCCTACAATGAGCAGTTCTTC.

CDR3 in DNA: TGTGCCAGCTCACCCGACAGTCAGCCCCAGCATTTT. Translated: CASSPDSQPQHF. The V call is TRBV18, the J call TRBJ1-5; the D gene is possibly TRBD1 (5 bases). V was pared by 3 bases and J by 6 bases, with 6 bases between. Per germline, CDR1 KGHSH and CDR2 LQKENI. The CDR3 is 12 residues long. Drawing the rest from reference TRBV18 and TRBJ1-5, the complete variable domain is NAGVMQNPRHLVRRRGQEARLRCSPMKGHSHVYWYRQLPEEGLKFMVYLQKENIIDESGMPKERFSAEFPKEGPSILRIQQVVRGDSAAYFCASSPDSQPQHFGDGTRLSIL.

This clone came up a few times. V gene TRBV19 combines with J gene TRBJ1-5, with TRBD1 matching over 8 bases. The CDR3 is made up of 13 amino acids. Germline V gene data show CDR1 as LNHDA and CDR2 as SQIVND (reference sequence). The J segment lost 4 bases and the V segment lost 5 bases, leaving 1 base of the junction unmatched. The CDR3 loop reads CASSWTGNQPQHF. CDR3 DNA sequence: TGTGCCAGTAGTTGGACAGGGAATCAGCCCCAGCATTTT. The variable domain in full, completed from reference TRBV19 and TRBJ1-5, reads DGGITQSPKYLFRKEGQNVTLSCEQNLNHDAMYWYRQDPGQGLRLIYYSQIVNDFQKGDIAEGYSVSREKKESFPLTVTSAQKNPTAFYLCASSWTGNQPQHFGDGTRLSIL.

The V gene is TRBV11-1, the J gene TRBJ1-1; D call uncertain. V was pared by 1 base and J by 3 bases, with 6 bases between. Germline CDR1 SGHAT, CDR2 FQDESV (reference sequence). This CDR3 comprises 13 residues. The CDR3 bases are TGTGCCAGCAGCTTAGAAGAGGACACTGAAGCTTTCTTT. Its protein product is CASSLEEDTEAFF. The full variable domain, its missing parts supplied by reference TRBV11-1 and TRBJ1-1, is EAEVAQSPRYKITEKSQAVAFWCDPISGHATLYWYRQILGQGPELLVQFQDESVVDDSQLPKDRFSAERLKGVDSTLKIQPAELGDSAMYLCASSLEEDTEAFFGQGTRLTVV.

In its sample, this clone was seen a few times. The gene calls are TRBV19 and TRBJ2-1, with 9 nucleotides matching TRBD2. Trimming took 5 bases from V and 2 from J; bases not matched to a gene: 7. Germline-derived CDR1 and CDR2 are LNHDA and SQIVND (reference sequence). The CDR3 contains 16 residues. The CDR3 sequence is CASSRRLAVPYNEQFF. Here the CDR3 DNA reads TGTGCCAGTAGTCGCAGACTAGCGGTTCCCTACAATGAGCAGTTCTTC.

This clone has only a few counts. The chain uses TRBV5-6 and TRBJ2-7; TRBD2 might be the D (6 bases). Germline CDR1 SGHDT, CDR2 YYEEEE. V lost 4 bases to trimming and J lost 5 bases, with 19 bases between them. This CDR3 contains 15 residues. The CDR3 spells CASSPPVGGINEQYF. The DNA for the CDR3 is TGTGCCAGCAGCCCCCCGGTGGGCGGGATTAACGAGCAGTACTTC.